The source of this T cell receptor beta chain is a study of T-cell memory formation after mild COVID-19. Across the whole study: Largely, TCR clusters stayed within a single donor.

From 5'RACE with constant-segment primers came TCR alpha and TCR beta cDNA libraries that carried sample barcodes and UMIs. A single record per CDR3 protein comes from TCRdb applying MiXCR to the 5' RACE reads. In the table there are around 510,000 distinct CDR3 sequences, about 20% of which are singletons. CDR1 SGHRS and CDR2 YFSETQ come from the germline V gene. Trimming took 4 bases from V and 6 from J; bases not matched to a gene: 6. The CDR3 sequence is 15 residues long. This clonotype showed up many times. The sample comprised PBMCs or a T cell subset sorted from them (not recorded which). The rearrangement uses TRBV5-1 and TRBJ2-3, with TRBD1 identical over 12 bases. This TCR derives from an adult woman who had mild COVID-19 (a few samples of this study predate the infection). Cell type and time point are not known. CDR3 nucleotides: TGCGCCAGCAGCCAGGGACAGGGGGCAAGCGATACGCAGTATTTT. As protein: CASSQGQGASDTQYF.